The sequence of this TCR beta chain was determined in a study of T cell responses to AZD1222 COVID-19 vaccine. Germline V gene sequence: CDR1 LNHDA, CDR2 SQIVND (reference sequence). This CDR3 has 13 amino acids. V was clipped by 11 bases and J by 8 bases, with 18 bases between them. A note on this clone: Its antigen is unidentified.

The table came from immunoSEQ multiplex PCR; TCRdb's copy has only in-frame clones and leaves some out. The profile shows under 200,000 clones, around 95% of them singletons. Study-wide results and limits: Of the AZD1222 recipients, only 5 or 6 were seropositive at baseline. White British people made up most donors, females outnumbered males, and clonal diversity was possibly underestimated.

The receptor was isolated from an adult in good health. This specimen consisted of peripheral blood, obtained on day 0 of AZD1222 vaccination. The rearrangement joins TRBV19 to TRBJ1-4; D ambiguous. CDR3: CAPSIGRYEKLFF. The CDR3, as DNA: TGTGCCCCTAGTATAGGTAGGTACGAAAAACTGTTTTTT.